Shown below are 23 T cell receptor beta chains from a single sample sequenced in a study of early T cells in non-severe SARS-CoV-2 infection (dated by TCRdb to the early 2020s). Receptors were amplified or captured by 5' RACE. TCRdb lists the instrument as NextSeq 500. The public sequencing data were trimmed at Q25 with fastp and processed into clonotypes with MiXCR by TCRdb, which kept only in-frame beta chains. Each CDR3 protein gets just one entry, which takes the most common genes and DNA from the rows behind it. This sample comprises fewer than 85,000 distinct CDR3 sequences, roughly 15% of them detected only once. The ten largest account for roughly 12% of the sample. Source material: whole blood. The receptors were sampled from an adult who was a healthcare worker with PCR-confirmed SARS-CoV-2 infection or an uninfected control (not recorded which).

The rearrangement joins TRBV6-5 to TRBJ1-4; no clear D. Germline CDR1 and CDR2: MNHEY and SVGAGI. The CDR3 covers 15 residues. The V gene lost 5 bases and the J gene lost 7 bases, with 17 bases spanning the gap. CDR3 protein: CASSPRTGPSEKLFF. In nucleotides, the CDR3 is TGTGCCAGCAGTCCTCGAACCGGGCCATCTGAAAAACTGTTTTTT.

This clonotype occurred a few times. This chain links TRBV6-5 with TRBJ1-1; no firm D call. The CDR3 contains 16 residues. CDR1 MNHEY and CDR2 SVGAGI come from the germline V gene. V dropped 10 bases and J dropped 1 base, with 22 bases sitting between them. CDR3 DNA: TGTGCCAACAGCTCCCCCAGTCCGGGGTGGAACACTGAAGCTTTCTTT. It specifies CANSSPSPGWNTEAFF.

The genes are TRBV7-3 and TRBJ2-1; no definite D call. Trimming took 0 bases from V and 3 from J, leaving 3 bases between them. Germline V gene sequence: CDR1 SGHTA, CDR2 FQGTGA. This CDR3 region has 13 residues. CDR3 loop: CASSLTDYNEQFF. The CDR3 nucleotides read TGTGCCAGCAGCTTAACGGACTACAATGAGCAGTTCTTC. The whole variable domain, remainder taken from reference TRBV7-3 and TRBJ2-1, is GAGVSQTPSNKVTEKGKYVELRCDPISGHTALYWYRQSLGQGPEFLIYFQGTGAADDSGLPNDRFFAVRPEGSVSTLKIQRTERGDSAVYLCASSLTDYNEQFFGPGTRLTVL.

This clonotype has a count of ten or more. The J gene is TRBJ2-4, the V gene TRBV7-9; 8 nucleotides line up with TRBD1. The CDR3 loop spans 17 amino acids. Trimming at V came to 4 bases and at J to 8 bases, leaving 16 bases not matched to a gene. The germline CDR1 and CDR2 sequences are SEHNR and FQNEAQ (reference sequence). The CDR3 nucleotides read TGTGCCAGCAGCTCCAACCCCCAGGGGGCGCAGATCTACATTCAGTACTTC. This sequence encodes CASSSNPQGAQIYIQYF.

This clonotype has more than one count but fewer than ten. This chain joins TRBV7-9 and TRBJ2-2, with TRBD2 matching 9 bases. Looked up from germline, CDR1 is SEHNR and CDR2 is FQNEAQ (reference sequence). V was clipped by 7 bases and J by 10 bases; unmatched bases: 7. The length of the CDR3 is 13 residues. The CDR3: CASNPAGGKELFF. In DNA form, the CDR3 reads TGTGCCAGCAACCCCGCGGGAGGGAAGGAGCTGTTTTTT.

This clonotype has just a few counts. A read error may account for a junction end that differs from germline. V and J are TRBV4-1 and TRBJ1-1; D is undetermined. The CDR3 runs 15 residues. Per the germline V gene, CDR1 is MGHRA and CDR2 is YSYEKL. The CDR3 here is CVSSQVGYRNTEAFF. CDR3 nucleotide sequence: TGCGTCAGCAGCCAAGTTGGATACAGGAACACTGAAGCTTTCTTT.

This clonotype was seen a few times. The chain couples TRBV30 to TRBJ2-7, with D maybe TRBD2 (6 bases). The CDR3 totals 13 residues. V was pared by 3 bases and J by 1 base, with 10 bases between. Germline CDR1 reads GTSNPN; CDR2 reads SVGIG (reference sequence). CDR3 region: CAWRPGSSYEQYF. CDR3 bases: TGTGCCTGGAGACCCGGGAGTTCCTACGAGCAGTACTTC.

V and J are TRBV5-4 and TRBJ2-3; D not certain. Looked up from germline, CDR1 is SGHNT and CDR2 is YYREEE (reference sequence). CDR3 size: 16 residues. V gave up 4 bases and J gave up 2 bases, with 17 bases separating them. CDR3 region: CASSPASWTDTDTQYF. CDR3 nucleotides: TGTGCCAGCAGCCCTGCCTCCTGGACCGACACAGATACGCAGTATTTT.

The V and J genes are TRBV29-1 and TRBJ2-7, with TRBD2 matching 11 bases. Germline V gene lookup returns CDR1 SQVTM and CDR2 ANQGSEA. The CDR3 has 13 amino acids. V shed 4 bases, J shed 7 bases, and the junction held 6 bases outside the gene matches. Here the CDR3 DNA reads TGCAGCGTTGTGGTGGCTAGCGGGAGGGAGCAGTACTTC. Translated, it gives CSVVVASGREQYF.

This clonotype was detected ten times or more. The chain employs TRBV7-9 and TRBJ2-6; no clear D gene. V lost 4 bases and J 4 bases, leaving 17 bases between the germline ends. The CDR3 has 17 amino acids. Germline values: CDR1 SEHNR, CDR2 FQNEAQ (reference sequence). The CDR3 loop is CASSSAYGKIGANVLTF. DNA of the CDR3: TGTGCCAGCAGCTCCGCATATGGGAAGATCGGGGCCAACGTCCTGACTTTC.

The rearrangement links TRBV20-1 to TRBJ2-7; TRBD2 matches 11 bases. From germline, CDR1 is DFQATT and CDR2 SNEGSKA (reference sequence). The CDR3 has 14 amino acids. Trimming cost V 6 bases and J 0 bases; bases outside gene matches: 4. CDR3 bases: TGCAGTGCGAGACTAGCGGGGTTCTCCTACGAGCAGTACTTC. Protein: CSARLAGFSYEQYF.

As for this clonotype: At one boundary the junction diverges from the germline segment, which might be a read error. The chain links TRBV28 to TRBJ1-6, with no clear D. CDR3 length: 12 residues. In germline, CDR1 is MDHEN, CDR2 SYDVKM. Written as DNA, the CDR3 is TGTACCAGCAGTTTAAGAATCTCACCCCTCCACTTT. This codes for CTSSLRISPLHF. The full variable domain, its missing parts supplied by reference TRBV28 and TRBJ1-6, is DVKVTQSSRYLVKRTGEKVFLECVQDMDHENMFWYRQDPGLGLRLIYFSYDVKMKEKGDIPEGYSVSREKKERFSLILESASTNQTSMYLCTSSLRISPLHFGNGTRLTVT.

This clonotype was counted ten times or more. The chain has TRBV20-1 and TRBJ2-1; TRBD2 aligns across 15 bases. This CDR3 is built from 18 residues. Trimming took 1 base from V and 8 from J; bases not matched to a gene: 12. Germline lookup yields CDR1 DFQATT and CDR2 SNEGSKA (reference sequence). This chain's CDR3 is CSARGPGLAGGRGDEQFF. In DNA, the CDR3 is TGCAGTGCTAGAGGCCCGGGACTAGCGGGAGGTCGGGGTGATGAGCAGTTCTTC.

This clonotype was counted ten times or more. The gene calls are TRBV7-2 and TRBJ1-2, with D uncertain. The CDR3 extends over 16 amino acids. The V gene lost 2 bases and the J gene lost 0 bases, with 13 bases spanning the gap. Germline V gene data show CDR1 as SGHTA and CDR2 as FQGNSA. This CDR3 reads CASSLNPGVANYGYTF. The CDR3 bases are TGTGCCAGCAGCTTAAACCCTGGGGTCGCTAACTATGGCTACACCTTC.

Ten or more counts support this clonotype. The genes are TRBV7-2 and TRBJ1-1, with a possible D match to TRBD1 (6 bases). This CDR3 region has 16 residues. Germline lookup yields CDR1 SGHTA and CDR2 FQGNSA. V lost 1 base and J lost 5, with 17 bases in between. CDR3 sequence: CASSLVAWGLWTEAFF. The CDR3 coding sequence is TGTGCCAGCAGCTTAGTTGCATGGGGGCTATGGACTGAAGCTTTCTTT.

The genes are TRBV5-4 and TRBJ2-5; 10 bases map to TRBD2. V shed 2 bases, J shed 5 bases, and the junction held 9 bases outside the gene matches. The CDR3 loop spans 16 amino acids. Germline lookup yields CDR1 SGHNT and CDR2 YYREEE (reference sequence). This CDR3 is CASSLISGGPYETQYF. The DNA for the CDR3 is TGTGCCAGCAGCTTAATTAGCGGGGGGCCATATGAGACCCAGTACTTC.

This clonotype has more than one count but fewer than ten. The V call is TRBV7-9, the J call TRBJ1-5; D is ambiguous. Germline CDR1 is SEHNR and CDR2 is FQNEAQ (reference sequence). The germline V and J ends were trimmed by 5 bases and 0 bases, with 11 bases remaining between them. The length of the CDR3 is 15 residues. Written as DNA, the CDR3 is TGTGCCAGCAGCGGCGACGAGATTAGCAATCAGCCCCAGCATTTT. Translated: CASSGDEISNQPQHF.

This clonotype was found a few times. V is TRBV29-1 and J is TRBJ2-1; the match to TRBD1 covers 9 bases. The germline V gene has CDR1 SQVTM and CDR2 ANQGSEA. With 6 bases clipped from V and 7 bases from J, the junction kept 13 bases outside the gene matches. The CDR3 has 15 residues. CDR3 nucleotide sequence: TGCAGCGTGGACCGGACAGGGGAGACTCCAAATGAGCAGTTCTTC. Amino acid sequence: CSVDRTGETPNEQFF.

This clonotype was seen a handful of times. The DNA for the CDR3 is TGTGCCAGCAGTTTAGCTACCCAGAATTCACCCCTCCACTTT. It specifies CASSLATQNSPLHF. The rearrangement links TRBV27 to TRBJ1-6; no clear D gene. This CDR3 spans 14 amino acids. V lost 2 bases and J lost 7, with 9 bases in between. Germline-derived CDR1 and CDR2 are MNHEY and SMNVEV (reference sequence).

The rearrangement joins TRBV7-2 to TRBJ2-5; D remains unclear. Trimming pared 2 bases from V and 4 bases from J, leaving 8 bases between. Germline V gene lookup returns CDR1 SGHTA and CDR2 FQGNSA. The CDR3 is made up of 13 amino acids. Here the CDR3 reads CASSLTSPETQYF. CDR3 nucleotide sequence: TGTGCCAGCAGCTTAACCAGCCCAGAGACCCAGTACTTC.

This clonotype has only a few counts. This chain links TRBV4-2 with TRBJ2-7; 10 nucleotides line up with TRBD2. The junction had 9 bases not matched to a gene; V was cut back by 4 bases and J by 0 bases. The germline V gene has CDR1 LGHNA and CDR2 YNFKEQ. This CDR3 region has 17 residues. The CDR3, as DNA: TGTGCCAGCAGCCGACATCTAGCGGGGGACCTCTCCTACGAGCAGTACTTC. It yields the protein CASSRHLAGDLSYEQYF.

This clonotype was recorded a few times. The J gene is TRBJ1-1, the V gene TRBV6-2 or TRBV6-3; D not certain. Looked up from germline, CDR1 is MNHEY and CDR2 is SVGEGT. This CDR3 is built from 12 residues. With 8 bases removed from V and 4 bases from J, the gap between germline ends came to 11 bases. CDR3 residues: CASSKAGTEAFF. CDR3 sequence (DNA): TGTGCCAGCTCTAAGGCGGGCACTGAAGCTTTCTTT.

V gene TRBV27 combines with J gene TRBJ2-3, with 8 bases matching TRBD2. Trimming removed 3 bases from V and 1 base from J; junction bases left unmatched: 6. The CDR3 has 16 residues. Germline V gene data show CDR1 as MNHEY and CDR2 as SMNVEV (reference sequence). The CDR3 loop is CASSFLTSGRTDTQYF. The CDR3 DNA is TGTGCCAGCAGTTTCCTTACTAGCGGACGCACAGATACGCAGTATTTT.